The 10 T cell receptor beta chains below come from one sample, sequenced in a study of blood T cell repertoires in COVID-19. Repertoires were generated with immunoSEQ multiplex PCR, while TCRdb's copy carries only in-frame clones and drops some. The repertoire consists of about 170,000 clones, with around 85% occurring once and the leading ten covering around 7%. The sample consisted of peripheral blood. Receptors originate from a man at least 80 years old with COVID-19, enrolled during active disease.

Here the CDR3 DNA reads TGTGCTAGTGGCCGGTACGGCGGCGGTGGTTGGGCTTTCTTT. The encoded protein is CASGRYGGGGWAFF. This chain joins TRBV12-5 and TRBJ1-1, with D hard to call. Germline V gene data show CDR1 as LGHNT and CDR2 as FRNRAP. The CDR3 length is 14 residues. Trimming left V 6 bases short and J 11 bases short, with 22 bases between.

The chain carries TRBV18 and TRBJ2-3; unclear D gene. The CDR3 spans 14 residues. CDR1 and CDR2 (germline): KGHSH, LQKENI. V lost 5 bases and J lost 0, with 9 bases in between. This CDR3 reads CASSWVASTDTQYF. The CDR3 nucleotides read TGTGCCAGCTCATGGGTAGCTAGCACAGATACGCAGTATTTT.

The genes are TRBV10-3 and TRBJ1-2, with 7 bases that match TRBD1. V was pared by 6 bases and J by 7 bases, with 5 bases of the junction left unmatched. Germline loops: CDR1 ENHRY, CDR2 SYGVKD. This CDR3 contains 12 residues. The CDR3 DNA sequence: TGTGCCATCAGAGGGACAGATGCTGGCTACACCTTC. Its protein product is CAIRGTDAGYTF.

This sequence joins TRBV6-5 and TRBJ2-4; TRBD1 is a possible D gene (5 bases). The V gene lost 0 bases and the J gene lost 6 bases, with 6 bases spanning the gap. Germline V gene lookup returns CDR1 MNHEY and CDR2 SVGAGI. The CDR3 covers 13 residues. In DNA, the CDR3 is TGTGCCAGCAGTTACTCGCAGGGAAACATTCAGTACTTC. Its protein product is CASSYSQGNIQYF.

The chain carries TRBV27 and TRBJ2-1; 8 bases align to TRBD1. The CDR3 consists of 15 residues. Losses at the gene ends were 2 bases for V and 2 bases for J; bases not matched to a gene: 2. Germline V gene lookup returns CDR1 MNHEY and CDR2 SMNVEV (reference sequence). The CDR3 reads CASSLMGQAYNEQFF. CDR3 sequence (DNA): TGTGCCAGCAGTTTAATGGGACAGGCCTACAATGAGCAGTTCTTC.

In DNA form, the CDR3 reads TGTGCCAGTAGTATACAGGGACTAGGGCAAGAGACCCAGTACTTC. Translation gives CASSIQGLGQETQYF. The J gene is TRBJ2-5, the V gene TRBV19; 8 nucleotides agree with TRBD2. Trimming at V came to 2 bases and at J to 2 bases, leaving 4 bases not matched to a gene. This CDR3 has 15 amino acids. Germline values: CDR1 LNHDA, CDR2 SQIVND (reference sequence). The whole variable domain, filled in from reference TRBV19 and TRBJ2-5, reads DGGITQSPKYLFRKEGQNVTLSCEQNLNHDAMYWYRQDPGQGLRLIYYSQIVNDFQKGDIAEGYSVSREKKESFPLTVTSAQKNPTAFYLCASSIQGLGQETQYFGPGTRLLVL.

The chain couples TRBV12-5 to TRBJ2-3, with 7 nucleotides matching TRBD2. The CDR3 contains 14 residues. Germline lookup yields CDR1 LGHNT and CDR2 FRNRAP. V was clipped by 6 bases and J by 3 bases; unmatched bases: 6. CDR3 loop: CASGPMGLTDTQYF. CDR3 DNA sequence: TGTGCTAGTGGACCCATGGGACTAACAGATACGCAGTATTTT.

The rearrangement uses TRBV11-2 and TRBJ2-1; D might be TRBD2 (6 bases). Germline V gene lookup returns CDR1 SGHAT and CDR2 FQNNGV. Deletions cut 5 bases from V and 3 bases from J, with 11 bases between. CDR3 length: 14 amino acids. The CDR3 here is CASSRGAGYNEQFF. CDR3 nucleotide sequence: TGTGCCAGCAGCCGCGGGGCTGGCTACAATGAGCAGTTCTTC.

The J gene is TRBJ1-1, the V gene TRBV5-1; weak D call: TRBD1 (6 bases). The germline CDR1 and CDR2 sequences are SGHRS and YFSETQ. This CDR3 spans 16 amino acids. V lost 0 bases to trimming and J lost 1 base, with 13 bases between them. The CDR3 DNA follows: TGCGCCAGCAGCTTGGAGGCAGGGGCGGGGAACACTGAAGCTTTCTTT. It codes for CASSLEAGAGNTEAFF.

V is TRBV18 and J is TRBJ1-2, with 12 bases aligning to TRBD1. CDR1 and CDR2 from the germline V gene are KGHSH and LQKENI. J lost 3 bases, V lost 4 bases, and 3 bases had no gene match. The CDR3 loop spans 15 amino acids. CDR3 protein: CASSRDRGPDYGYTF. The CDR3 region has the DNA TGTGCCAGCTCACGGGACAGGGGGCCCGACTATGGCTACACCTTC. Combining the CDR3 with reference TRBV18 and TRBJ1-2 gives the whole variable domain NAGVMQNPRHLVRRRGQEARLRCSPMKGHSHVYWYRQLPEEGLKFMVYLQKENIIDESGMPKERFSAEFPKEGPSILRIQQVVRGDSAAYFCASSRDRGPDYGYTFGSGTRLTVV.